Following are 4 T cell receptor beta chains from one sample sequenced in a study of blood T cell repertoires in COVID-19 (dated by TCRdb to the early 2020s). Libraries were prepared through the immunoSEQ multiplex PCR assay. Not all clones reach the TCRdb copy of this immuneACCESS table, which keeps in-frame sequences only. Checked studies attribute under half of the gap to unresolved V genes and leave the rest unexplained. The sample profile shows 40,000 or so clones; around 84% of them were found once. The ten largest clones add up to roughly 1.7% of the sample. The sequencing input was peripheral blood. The receptors were gathered from a man aged 60-69 years with COVID-19, enrolled during active disease.

This clone was seen just once. The CDR3 here is CASSLLGGIDEQFF. CDR3 bases: TGTGCCAGCAGCTTACTTGGCGGGATCGATGAGCAGTTCTTC. The rearrangement uses TRBV7-3 and TRBJ2-1, with D possibly being TRBD2 (6 bases). V was shortened by 2 bases and J by 8 bases, with 13 bases between the two germline ends. Germline V gene data show CDR1 as SGHTA and CDR2 as FQGTGA. CDR3 length: 14 residues.

The V call is TRBV5-1, the J call TRBJ2-3; TRBD1 matches 8 bases. V lost 2 bases, J lost 2 bases, and 7 bases stayed unmatched. The CDR3 is made up of 16 amino acids. CDR1 SGHRS and CDR2 YFSETQ come from the germline V gene. CDR3 bases: TGCGCCAGCAGCTTTATGACAGGGGCCCCCACAGATACGCAGTATTTT. It is translated as CASSFMTGAPTDTQYF. Filled out from reference TRBV5-1 and TRBJ2-3, the complete variable domain reads KAGVTQTPRYLIKTRGQQVTLSCSPISGHRSVSWYQQTPGQGLQFLFEYFSETQRNKGNFPGRFSGRQFSNSRSEMNVSTLELGDSALYLCASSFMTGAPTDTQYFGPGTRLTVL.

The chain joins TRBV3-1 (or the pseudogene TRBV3-2) to TRBJ1-3; perhaps TRBD1 as D (5 bases). The germline gives CDR1 LGHDT, CDR2 YNNKEL (reference sequence). This CDR3 has 15 amino acids. The V end was cut by 6 bases, the J end by 0 bases, with 12 bases between. CDR3 protein: CASSLGELSGNTIYF. The CDR3 nucleotides read TGTGCCAGCAGTCTAGGGGAACTCTCTGGAAACACCATATATTTT.

The CDR3 DNA is TGTGCCAGCAGCTTACCAGGGATAGTACCTGAAGCTTTCTTT. This gives the protein CASSLPGIVPEAFF. V is TRBV7-9 and J is TRBJ1-1; possibly TRBD1 for D (5 bases). The CDR3 sequence is 14 residues long. V was clipped by 2 bases and J by 6 bases, with 13 bases between them. The germline CDR1 and CDR2 sequences are SEHNR and FQNEAQ (reference sequence).